A single sample is the source of the 6 T cell receptor beta chains below, sequenced in a study of shared clonotypes between healthy human individuals. The naive CD8 fraction comprised CD45RO-negative cells positively selected for CCR7 and excluded terminally differentiated effector memory CD45RA+ cells. The table came from immunoSEQ multiplex PCR; TCRdb's copy has only in-frame clones and leaves some out. The repertoire holds some 2,000,000 clones, 85% to 95% seen once, with around 1.1% in the top ten. The material sequenced was naive CD8+ T cells sorted from blood. Source of these receptors: a man aged 18 to 30 in good health.

V is TRBV30 and J is TRBJ2-3; 12 nucleotides line up with TRBD2. This CDR3 is built from 15 residues. Germline CDR1 reads GTSNPN; CDR2 reads SVGIG (reference sequence). V shed 5 bases, J shed 2 bases, and the junction held 5 bases outside the gene matches. In DNA, the CDR3 is TGTGCCTGGTCTAGCGGGGGGGCGGTCACAGATACGCAGTATTTT. Translation gives CAWSSGGAVTDTQYF.

The chain combines TRBV4-1 with TRBJ1-1; D is unresolved. CDR3 size: 15 residues. Germline V gene sequence: CDR1 MGHRA, CDR2 YSYEKL. The V gene lost 1 base and the J gene lost 5 bases, with 14 bases spanning the gap. DNA for the CDR3: TGCGCCAGCAGCCAAGGGCCGGGGAGTCGGACTGAAGCTTTCTTT. Its translation: CASSQGPGSRTEAFF.

The chain joins TRBV12-5 to TRBJ2-7, with D perhaps TRBD1 or TRBD2 (7 bases each). The germline V gene encodes CDR1 LGHNT and CDR2 FRNRAP. The CDR3 contains 15 residues. V gave up 4 bases and J gave up 4 bases, with 17 bases separating them. The CDR3 DNA is TGTGCTAGTGGTTCCAGACAGGGAGGGGGTTACGAGCAGTACTTC. Its translation is CASGSRQGGGYEQYF.

The rearrangement links TRBV27 to TRBJ2-6; D remains unclear. Germline V gene sequence: CDR1 MNHEY, CDR2 SMNVEV (reference sequence). The CDR3 covers 14 residues. Trimming removed 4 bases at V and 4 bases at J, with 8 bases between. The CDR3 DNA is TGTGCCAGCAGTTGGGTAGCAGGGGCCAACGTCCTGACTTTC. Its translation is CASSWVAGANVLTF.

This chain connects TRBV21-1 to TRBJ2-7; the listed D gene, TRBD2, was not tested against the DNA. TRBV21-1 is a documented pseudogene. The CDR3 contains 13 residues. CDR3 in DNA: TGTGCCAGCAGCAAGAGGGACTCCTACGAGCAGTACTTC. Translated, it gives CASSKRDSYEQYF.

The CDR3 here is CASSGYWASKALQETQYF. The CDR3 region has the DNA TGTGCCAGCAGTGGTTATTGGGCTAGCAAAGCCCTTCAAGAGACCCAGTACTTC. The chain recombines TRBV6-1 with TRBJ2-5, with D perhaps matching TRBD2 (5 bases). This CDR3 has 18 residues. Between the trimmed V and J ends, which lost 4 bases and 2 bases, there was a span of 23 bases. The V gene's germline CDR1 is MNHNS and CDR2 SASEGT.